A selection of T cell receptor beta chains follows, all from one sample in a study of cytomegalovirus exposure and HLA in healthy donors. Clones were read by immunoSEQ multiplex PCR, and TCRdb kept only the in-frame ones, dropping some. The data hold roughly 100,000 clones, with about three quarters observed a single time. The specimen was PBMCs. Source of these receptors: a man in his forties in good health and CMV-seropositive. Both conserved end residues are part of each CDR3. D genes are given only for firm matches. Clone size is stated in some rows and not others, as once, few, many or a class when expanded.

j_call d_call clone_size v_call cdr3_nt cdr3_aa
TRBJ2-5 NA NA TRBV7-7 TGTGCTAGCAGCTTGGCCCTACGGGTGTCCAACCAAGAGACCCAGTACTTC CASSLALRVSNQETQYF
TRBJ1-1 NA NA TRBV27 TGTGCCAGCAGTTTATCGGTAGGGGCTGAAGCTTTCTTT CASSLSVGAEAFF
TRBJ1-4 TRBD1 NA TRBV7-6 TGTGCCAGCAGCAGCCGGACAGGATCTAATGAAAAACTGTTTTTT CASSSRTGSNEKLFF
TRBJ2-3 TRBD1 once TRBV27 TGTGCCAGCAGTTTAAGAGGGGGCGCAACACGAGATACGCAGTATTTT CASSLRGGATRDTQYF
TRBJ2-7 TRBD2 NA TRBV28 TGTGCCAGCAGTCCGACAGTCGGCGGGAGTTGGTCCTACGAGCAGTACTTC CASSPTVGGSWSYEQYF
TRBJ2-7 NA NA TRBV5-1 TGCGCCAGCAGTAGTTATAGCGGAAGTTACGAGCAGTACTTC CASSSYSGSYEQYF
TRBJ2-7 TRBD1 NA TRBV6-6 TGTGCCAGCAGTACCCAGACAGGGGGCGCAGGAGAGCAGTACTTC CASSTQTGGAGEQYF
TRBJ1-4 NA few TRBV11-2 TGTGCCAGCAGCTTAGACCCAAATGAAAAACTGTTTTTT CASSLDPNEKLFF
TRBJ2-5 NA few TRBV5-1 TGCGCCAGCAGCTTGGATGGAGGGGGGGCACAGACCCAGTACTTC CASSLDGGGAQTQYF
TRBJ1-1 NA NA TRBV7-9 TGTGCCAGCAGCTTAGCTGGGGGCGCGGCTTTCTTT CASSLAGGAAFF
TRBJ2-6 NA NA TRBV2 TGTGCCAGCAGTGAAAGAAGGGGCCTGAGCTCTGGGGCCAACGTCCTGACTTTC CASSERRGLSSGANVLTF
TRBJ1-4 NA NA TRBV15 TGTGCCACCCGGGGGGTTACTTATGAAAAACTGTTTTTT CATRGVTYEKLFF
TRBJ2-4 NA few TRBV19 TGTGCCACATCGGGCATTCAGTACTTC CATSGIQYF
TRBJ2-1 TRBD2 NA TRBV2 TGTGCCATATACTCGGGACTAGTGGTCAATGAGCAGTTCTTC CAIYSGLVVNEQFF
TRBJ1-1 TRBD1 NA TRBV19 TGTGCCAGTAGTTCAGACAGGGTCGGGCACACTGAAGCTTTCTTT CASSSDRVGHTEAFF
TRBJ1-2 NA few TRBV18 TGTGCCAGCTCACCCGGGACGGCTCGGGGGAATGGCTACACCTTC CASSPGTARGNGYTF
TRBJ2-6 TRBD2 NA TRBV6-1 TGTGCCAGCAGTGCCAGCGGGAGCTCTGGGGCCAACGTCCTGACTTTC CASSASGSSGANVLTF
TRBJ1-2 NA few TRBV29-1 TGCAGCGTTCCGGCGGTTGACGACTATGGCTACACCTTC CSVPAVDDYGYTF
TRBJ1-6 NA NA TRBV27 TGTGCCAGCAGCCCGTGGGGGGAAGCACCCCTCCACTTT CASSPWGEAPLHF
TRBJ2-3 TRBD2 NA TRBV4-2 TGTGCCACCACCCCGGCCACTAGCGGGGCCAGAGATACGCAGTATTTT CATTPATSGARDTQYF
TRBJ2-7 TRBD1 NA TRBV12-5 TGTGCTAGTGGTTTGAGGACAGGAGACTTCTCCTACGAGCAGTACTTC CASGLRTGDFSYEQYF
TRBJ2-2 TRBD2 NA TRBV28 TGTGCCAGCAGTTCATCTACTAGCGGCCCCGGGGGGGAGCTGTTTTTT CASSSSTSGPGGELFF
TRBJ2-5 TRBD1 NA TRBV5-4 TGTGCCAGCAGCCTCGGGACAGGGGGCTTTGAGACCCAGTACTTC CASSLGTGGFETQYF
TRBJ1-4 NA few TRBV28 TGTGCCAGCAGTTTACCAGGGACTAATGAAAAACTGTTTTTT CASSLPGTNEKLFF
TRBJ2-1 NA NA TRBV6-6 TGTGCCAGCAGTTCACAGGGTAGCTCCTACAATGAGCAGTTCTTC CASSSQGSSYNEQFF
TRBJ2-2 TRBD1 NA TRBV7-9 TGTGCCAGCAGCCCGGTGCAGGGGGCCGGGGAGCTGTTTTTT CASSPVQGAGELFF
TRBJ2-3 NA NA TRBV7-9 TGTGCCAGCAGCTTGGCCTCAGATACGCAGTATTTT CASSLASDTQYF